The following is a TCR beta chain sequence with its context. The antigen is unknown. Authors' analysis steps: When patient CD8+ clones larger than 1% were compared with published virus-specific TCRB sequences, few matched. Measured with immunoSEQ multiplex PCR; TCRdb has only the in-frame clones, and not every one. V, J and clone size are those of that table, while D and trimming were read from the DNA. The sample has approximately 20,000 clones, roughly 85% seen once. This sample is drawn from a study of somatic mutations in cytotoxic T cells in rheumatoid arthritis. CD4+ cells and CD8+ cells were each obtained through positive magnetic bead selection, and their purity was assessed by flow cytometry. Notes on the study in general: No age-related increase in CD8+ clonality was seen in healthy controls, but one was seen in rheumatoid arthritis patients. Relative to age-matched healthy controls, rheumatoid arthritis patients did not differ significantly in CD8+ T-cell clonality.

Sequencing was carried out using CD8+ T cells sorted from blood. The sequence was obtained from a woman aged 35 to 49 with rheumatoid arthritis.

In DNA form, the CDR3 reads TGCGCCAGCAGCCCGGTAGCGGGAGGGAATGTCAATGAGCAGTTCTTC. It yields the protein CASSPVAGGNVNEQFF. This chain joins TRBV4-1 and TRBJ2-1, with 11 bases that match TRBD2. V dropped 4 bases and J dropped 6; count of bases not matched to a gene: 8. Germline lookup yields CDR1 MGHRA and CDR2 YSYEKL. This CDR3 spans 16 amino acids.